Presented here are 3 T cell receptor beta chains from one specimen sequenced in a study of early T cells in non-severe SARS-CoV-2 infection. TCRdb reprocessed the 5' RACE reads via MiXCR and lists one record per CDR3 protein. Counted here are about 64,000 distinct CDR3 sequences, around 18% occurring once; the ten biggest clones make up 8% to 10%. The sample was whole blood, taken at baseline. All receptors come from an adult who was a healthcare worker with PCR-confirmed SARS-CoV-2 infection or an uninfected control (not recorded which).

This chain joins TRBV5-4 and TRBJ2-6; the match to TRBD2 covers 14 bases. The CDR3 runs to 19 residues. Trimming at V came to 5 bases and at J to 4 bases, leaving 11 bases not matched to a gene. CDR1 SGHNT and CDR2 YYREEE come from the germline V gene (reference sequence). The DNA for the CDR3 is TGTGCCAGCAGTCAGGGACTAGCGGGAGCATCTTCCGGGGCCAACGTCCTGACTTTC. This sequence encodes CASSQGLAGASSGANVLTF.

The table lists this clonotype with many counts. The V gene is TRBV5-1, the J gene TRBJ1-1; unclear D gene. Trimming pared 0 bases from V and 0 bases from J, leaving 18 bases between. This CDR3 has 18 residues. Germline V lookup: CDR1 SGHRS, CDR2 YFSETQ. The CDR3 here is CASSLDPGGARMNTEAFF. CDR3 bases: TGCGCCAGCAGCTTGGATCCGGGAGGCGCCAGAATGAACACTGAAGCTTTCTTT.

This clonotype was found many times. The V gene is TRBV6-2 or TRBV6-3, the J gene TRBJ1-2; a weak D match, TRBD1 (5 bases). V gave up 6 bases and J gave up 6 bases, with 20 bases separating them. CDR1 is MNHEY and CDR2 is SVGEGT in the germline V gene. The CDR3 contains 15 residues. The CDR3 region has the DNA TGTGCCAGCAGAATTTACACAGGAGGGGATGATGGCTACACCTTC. Translated, it gives CASRIYTGGDDGYTF.